This TCR beta chain came from a study of CD8 T cells in ankylosing spondylitis. Findings and limits, study-wide: A motif of under 10 highly homologous TCR beta variants was seen as apparently characteristic of ankylosing spondylitis blood. The authors reported significant enrichment of disease-linked clones in matched ankylosing spondylitis synovial fluid.

This clonotype was counted once. Its antigen is as yet unknown. Since a much larger clone is just one base distant, this may be a read error. The CDR3 has 11 amino acids. The ends were cut back, 7 bases at V and 7 bases at J, with 13 bases in the middle. Looked up from germline, CDR1 is SQVTM and CDR2 is ANQGSEA. Quantitative 5'-RACE with molecular barcodes was used to make the TCR beta libraries. Via MiXCR, TCRdb re-called the 5' RACE reads, giving one row per CDR3 protein. The sample includes about 220,000 distinct CDR3 sequences, approximately 7.4% seen only once; the top ten take approximately 14%.

The sample comprised blood, either unsorted or a sorted T cell fraction (not recorded which). This chain connects TRBV29-1 to TRBJ1-2; D possibly corresponds to TRBD1 (5 bases). This receptor was taken from a male donor with ankylosing spondylitis. The CDR3 is CSDGTVFGYTF. CDR3 sequence (DNA): TGCAGCGACGGGACGGTCTTTGGCTACACCTTC.